The source of this TCR beta chain is a study of blood T cell repertoires in COVID-19. Study summary: Sites in the United States, Italy and Spain provided acute and convalescent COVID-19 samples.

About this clone itself: One end of the junction varies from germline; a read error may be responsible.

The cohort comprised adults aged roughly 18 to 95 years residing in approximately 25 US areas. Cohort assignment relied on participant-reported clinical history. Within 2 weeks of study entry, exposed participants had contacted a PCR-confirmed or clinician-diagnosed COVID-19 case. The repertoire was sequenced with immunoSEQ multiplex PCR; TCRdb's copy has only in-frame clones and lacks some. The sample has fewer than 300,000 clones, 82% seen once; the top ten hold 5%. CDR3 size: 16 residues. The germline CDR1 and CDR2 sequences are SSHAT and FNYEAQ (reference sequence). The V call is TRBV7-7, the J call TRBJ2-1, with 10 bases identical to TRBD2. Sequencing was done on a sample of PBMCs or T cells enriched from blood (not recorded which). The TCR sequence derives from a man in his forties or fifties who had been exposed to COVID-19. The chain's CDR3 is CASSLAIAGGHNEQFF. DNA of the CDR3: TGTGCTAGCAGCTTAGCTATAGCGGGAGGACACAATGAGCAGTTCTTC.